These T cell receptor beta chains were read from a single sample in a study of blood T cell repertoires in COVID-19. The repertoire was sequenced with immunoSEQ multiplex PCR; TCRdb's copy has only in-frame clones and lacks some. The table has roughly 160,000 clones, around 80% seen once; the top ten hold under 20%. Sample: PBMCs or T cells enriched from blood (not recorded which). The receptors shown here come from a woman aged 70-85 years in a cohort exposed to, infected with or recovered from COVID-19 (not recorded which). Each CDR3 is given with its conserved first and last residue. Each record gives: V gene, clone size, D gene, J gene, CDR3 length, CDR3 protein, CDR3 DNA. D genes are given only for firm matches. The size field is filled for only some rows; it gives once, few, many or a size class.

TRBV23-1	.	TRBD1	TRBJ1-1	17	CASSQSQRGLKNTEAFF	TGCGCCAGCAGTCAATCGCAAAGGGGGCTGAAGAACACTGAAGCTTTCTTT
TRBV7-9	few	TRBD2	TRBJ2-1	17	CASSPEVISAGGGEQFF	TGTGCCAGCAGCCCAGAGGTGATTTCAGCGGGAGGGGGTGAGCAGTTCTTC
TRBV6-2/TRBV6-3	.	.	TRBJ1-2	14	CASSSGTLNFGYTF	TGTGCCAGCAGTTCTGGGACACTTAACTTTGGCTACACCTTC
TRBV4-3	few	.	TRBJ2-7	13	CASSRGTGREQYF	TGCGCCAGCAGCCGTGGAACGGGGAGAGAGCAGTACTTC
TRBV28	.	.	TRBJ2-7	14	CASSFLARSYEQYF	TGTGCCAGCAGTTTTCTAGCGAGGTCTTACGAGCAGTACTTC
TRBV5-1	.	.	TRBJ1-1	14	CASSANRENTEAFF	TGCGCCAGCAGCGCGAACAGGGAGAACACTGAAGCTTTCTTT
TRBV28	.	TRBD1	TRBJ2-5	16	CASSTRQGAYQETQYF	TGTGCCAGCAGTACGAGACAGGGAGCGTACCAAGAGACCCAGTACTTC
TRBV5-1	.	.	TRBJ2-5	14	CASTDGQPQETQYF	TGCGCCAGCACGGACGGACAGCCCCAAGAGACCCAGTACTTC
TRBV19	.	.	TRBJ1-5	12	CASHRGNQPQHF	TGTGCCAGTCACAGGGGCAATCAGCCCCAGCATTTT
TRBV11-3	.	.	TRBJ2-5	13	CASSRSGRETQYF	TGTGCCAGCAGCCGCTCGGGGAGAGAGACCCAGTACTTC
TRBV30	.	.	TRBJ1-1	13	CAFRHSMNTEAFF	TGTGCCTTCAGGCACAGTATGAACACTGAAGCTTTCTTT
TRBV18	.	TRBD2	TRBJ2-5	15	CASSPPERDRETQYF	TGTGCCAGCTCACCACCCGAGCGGGATCGAGAGACCCAGTACTTC
TRBV5-1	.	TRBD2	TRBJ2-3	14	CASSLVAGDDTQYF	TGCGCCAGCAGCTTGGTGGCGGGAGACGATACGCAGTATTTT
TRBV25-1	.	TRBD2	TRBJ2-3	15	CASSESLAGTDTQYF	TGTGCCAGCAGTGAATCCCTAGCGGGAACAGATACGCAGTATTTT
TRBV30	.	TRBD1	TRBJ1-5	13	CAWSPDRDQPQHF	TGTGCCTGGAGTCCCGACAGGGATCAGCCCCAGCATTTT
TRBV2	once	.	TRBJ1-4	13	CAKRRATNEKLFF	TGTGCCAAACGACGGGCAACTAATGAAAAACTGTTTTTT
TRBV10-3	.	TRBD1	TRBJ1-5	16	CAISRAPTGVNQPQHF	TGTGCCATCAGCCGCGCCCCGACAGGGGTTAATCAGCCCCAGCATTTT
TRBV7-2	.	.	TRBJ2-3	13	CASSSQGGNTQYF	TGTGCCAGCAGCTCCCAGGGGGGAAATACGCAGTATTTT
TRBV27	few	TRBD1	TRBJ1-6	16	CASSRKGGLHDSPLHF	TGTGCCAGCAGTAGGAAAGGGGGCCTGCACGATTCACCCCTCCACTTT
TRBV11-3	.	.	TRBJ2-3	14	CASSPGASTDTQYF	TGTGCCAGCAGCCCGGGAGCTAGCACAGATACGCAGTATTTT
TRBV5-1	.	TRBD1	TRBJ1-4	16	CASSPGTGGTNEKLFF	TGCGCCAGCAGCCCCGGGACAGGAGGCACTAATGAAAAACTGTTTTTT
TRBV24-1	.	.	TRBJ2-1	14	CATSNPAGHNEQFF	TGTGCCACCAGTAACCCAGCGGGTCACAATGAGCAGTTCTTC
TRBV2	.	.	TRBJ1-5	14	CASSTSLRDQPQHF	TGTGCCAGCAGCACTTCCCTCCGGGATCAGCCCCAGCATTTT
TRBV5-3	few	TRBD1	TRBJ1-3	18	CARSLGDRGPETGNTIYF	TGTGCCAGAAGCTTGGGGGACAGGGGGCCCGAGACTGGAAACACCATATATTTT
TRBV29-1	.	.	TRBJ2-1	14	CSVSEQLFYNEQFF	TGCAGCGTCTCCGAGCAATTATTCTACAATGAGCAGTTCTTC
TRBV19	.	TRBD2	TRBJ2-2	15	CASSTGTRRTGELFF	TGTGCCAGTAGTACTGGGACTAGGCGTACCGGGGAGCTGTTTTTT
TRBV20-1	.	.	TRBJ2-5	10	CSAFKETQYF	TGCAGTGCTTTCAAAGAGACCCAGTACTTC
TRBV27	few	.	TRBJ2-2	16	CASSARRGGGSGELFF	TGTGCCAGCAGTGCCCGTAGGGGGGGTGGATCCGGGGAGCTGTTTTTT
TRBV7-3	.	.	TRBJ2-5	16	CASSLIGFGQQETQYF	TGTGCCAGCAGCTTAATAGGCTTCGGACAGCAAGAGACCCAGTACTTC
TRBV7-9	.	TRBD2	TRBJ2-1	17	CASSGSRTSGLYNEQFF	TGTGCCAGCAGCGGTAGCCGAACTAGCGGTCTCTACAATGAGCAGTTCTTC
TRBV2	.	TRBD1	TRBJ1-5	16	CASTGQGGGSNQPQHF	TGTGCCAGCACGGGACAGGGCGGGGGGAGCAATCAGCCCCAGCATTTT
TRBV7-2	.	.	TRBJ1-3	14	CASSLARSGNTIYF	TGTGCCAGCAGCTTAGCCAGGTCTGGAAACACCATATATTTT
TRBV11-3	.	.	TRBJ1-1	14	CASSLGGSHTEAFF	TGTGCCAGCAGCTTGGGGGGGTCACACACTGAAGCTTTCTTT
TRBV6-2/TRBV6-3	once	TRBD2	TRBJ2-1	15	CASSRAGVGYNEQFF	TGTGCCAGCAGTCGAGCGGGGGTTGGGTACAATGAGCAGTTCTTC
TRBV6-1	.	.	TRBJ2-7	11	CASSEPGGAYF	TGTGCCAGCAGTGAACCCGGCGGGGCGTACTTC
TRBV7-8	.	TRBD2	TRBJ2-1	19	CASSLASQGLASGYNEQFF	TGTGCCAGCAGCTTAGCGTCCCAAGGACTAGCTTCGGGTTACAATGAGCAGTTCTTC
TRBV6-6	.	.	TRBJ2-7	12	CASSYGHYEQYF	TGTGCCAGCAGTTATGGGCACTACGAGCAGTACTTC
TRBV7-2	once	TRBD2	TRBJ2-7	15	CASSWSGSSTYEQYF	TGTGCCAGCAGCTGGAGCGGGAGTTCCACCTACGAGCAGTACTTC
TRBV7-2	.	.	TRBJ2-3	14	CASSFDRGTDTQYF	TGTGCCAGCAGCTTTGACAGAGGCACAGATACGCAGTATTTT
TRBV27	.	TRBD2	TRBJ2-1	17	CASSWTSGRGAYNEQFF	TGTGCCAGCAGTTGGACTAGCGGGAGAGGGGCCTACAATGAGCAGTTCTTC
TRBV19	.	.	TRBJ1-5	15	CASSIGRLSNQPQHF	TGTGCCAGTAGTATTGGGCGCCTTAGCAATCAGCCCCAGCATTTT
TRBV6-4	.	TRBD2	TRBJ2-7	16	CASSGLIAGAAYEQYF	TGTGCCAGCAGTGGCCTAATAGCGGGAGCCGCCTACGAGCAGTACTTC
TRBV18	few	.	TRBJ2-1	15	CASSPKLGAYNEQFF	TGTGCCAGCTCACCTAAGTTAGGGGCCTACAATGAGCAGTTCTTC
TRBV7-3	.	TRBD2	TRBJ2-1	15	CASSAGLAGYNEQFF	TGTGCCAGCAGCGCGGGACTAGCGGGGTACAATGAGCAGTTCTTC
TRBV7-9	.	.	TRBJ2-2	16	CASSLRSGGGTGELFF	TGTGCCAGCAGCTTAAGAAGCGGAGGTGGCACCGGGGAGCTGTTTTTT
TRBV2	.	.	TRBJ1-5	15	CASTAGRVSNQPQHF	TGTGCCAGCACGGCGGGTCGAGTAAGCAATCAGCCCCAGCATTTT
TRBV28	.	TRBD1	TRBJ2-4	21	CASSPFPSGTGGFGSKNIQYF	TGTGCCAGCAGTCCTTTTCCCTCCGGGACAGGTGGATTTGGGTCCAAAAACATTCAGTACTTC
TRBV19	few	TRBD1	TRBJ2-2	15	CASSIGDSRTGELFF	TGTGCCAGTAGTATAGGGGACAGTAGAACCGGGGAGCTGTTTTTT
TRBV10-3	.	.	TRBJ2-7	11	CATQGSREQYF	TGTGCCACGCAGGGGTCCCGCGAGCAGTACTTC
TRBV9	once	.	TRBJ2-1	14	CASSPPVQGGEQFF	TGTGCCAGCAGCCCACCGGTCCAGGGGGGTGAGCAGTTCTTC
TRBV5-4	.	TRBD1	TRBJ2-7	15	CASSQGQGGPYEQYF	TGTGCCAGCAGCCAAGGACAGGGGGGACCCTACGAGCAGTACTTC
TRBV13	.	TRBD2	TRBJ2-2	16	CASSLRLAGFTGELFF	TGTGCCAGCAGCTTACGACTAGCGGGATTCACCGGGGAGCTGTTTTTT
TRBV7-6	.	TRBD2	TRBJ2-2	15	CASSFGTTKTGELFF	TGTGCCAGCAGCTTCGGGACTACCAAAACCGGGGAGCTGTTTTTT
TRBV19	.	TRBD2	TRBJ2-1	16	CASSMLAGGWDNEQFF	TGTGCCAGTAGTATGCTAGCGGGAGGGTGGGACAATGAACAGTTCTTC
TRBV11-2	.	TRBD1	TRBJ1-1	13	CASSPEPTGGAFF	TGTGCCAGCAGCCCCGAACCGACAGGGGGAGCTTTCTTT